Below, 7 T cell receptor beta chains from the same sample are listed, as sequenced in a study of cytomegalovirus exposure and HLA in healthy donors. TCRdb's copy holds only in-frame clones and misses some; the assay was immunoSEQ multiplex PCR. This sample has over 250,000 clones; 86% occur once, and the top ten carry 0.9% to 1.1%. Sample: PBMCs. The source of these receptors is a woman under 30 in good health and CMV-seronegative.

V gene TRBV29-1 combines with J gene TRBJ1-1; TRBD1 agrees at 9 bases. This CDR3 is built from 15 residues. V lost 0 bases and J lost 5; bases outside the gene matches: 7. Germline V gives CDR1 SQVTM, CDR2 ANQGSEA. DNA of the CDR3: TGCAGCGTTGAAGATCGAAACAGGGGGCATACTGAAGCTTTCTTT. Protein product: CSVEDRNRGHTEAFF.

This clone was seen a few times. The rearrangement joins TRBV27 to TRBJ1-1; tentatively, D is TRBD1 (5 bases). V lost 0 bases to trimming and J lost 7 bases, with 9 bases between them. The CDR3 has 13 amino acids. In germline, CDR1 is MNHEY, CDR2 SMNVEV (reference sequence). The CDR3 here is CASSLSGQREAFF. The CDR3 region has the DNA TGTGCCAGCAGTTTATCGGGGCAGCGTGAAGCTTTCTTT.

This chain joins TRBV5-1 and TRBJ1-1, with a tentative D call TRBD1 (6 bases). The CDR3 sequence is 13 residues long. CDR1 is SGHRS, CDR2 YFSETQ, per germline. The V end was cut by 4 bases, the J end by 2 bases, with 9 bases between. The DNA for the CDR3 is TGCGCCAGCAGCACAGGGATAAACACTGAAGCTTTCTTT. Protein: CASSTGINTEAFF.

The chain employs TRBV9 and TRBJ1-6, with a possible D match to TRBD1 (5 bases). The germline V gene has CDR1 SGDLS and CDR2 YYNGEE. The CDR3 runs 14 residues. Trimming pared 1 base from V and 7 bases from J, leaving 9 bases between. This CDR3 is CASSVNRQNSPLHF. The CDR3 DNA follows: TGTGCCAGCAGCGTAAACCGACAGAATTCACCCCTCCACTTT. The full variable domain, with the rest looked up from reference TRBV9 and TRBJ1-6, is DSGVTQTPKHLITATGQRVTLRCSPRSGDLSVYWYQQSLDQGLQFLIQYYNGEERAKGNILERFSAQQFPDLHSELNLSSLELGDSALYFCASSVNRQNSPLHFGNGTRLTVT.

CDR3 coding DNA: TGTGCCAGCAGCTCAGGGCCAGGAAACACCATATATTTT. Its translation is CASSSGPGNTIYF. The rearrangement joins TRBV11-3 to TRBJ1-3; tentative D call: TRBD1 (5 bases). The V end lost 4 bases, the J end lost 4 bases, and 8 bases lay between the germline ends. CDR1 is SGHNT and CDR2 is YENEEA in the germline V gene. This CDR3 region has 13 residues.

This chain links TRBV6-6 with TRBJ2-7; the match to TRBD1 covers 10 bases. The CDR3 loop spans 15 amino acids. J lost 2 bases, V lost 6 bases, and 7 bases had no gene match. Germline V gene sequence: CDR1 MNHNY, CDR2 SVGAGI (reference sequence). DNA of the CDR3: TGTGCCAGCAGCGGGACAGGGGAGTTTCCCTACGAGCAGTACTTC. Amino acid sequence: CASSGTGEFPYEQYF.

The chain links TRBV7-3 to TRBJ2-3; possibly TRBD2 for D (6 bases). Trimming cost V 4 bases and J 4 bases, with 12 bases left between them. The CDR3 has 14 amino acids. The germline V gene encodes CDR1 SGHTA and CDR2 FQGTGA. CDR3 bases: TGTGCCAGCAGCTCAGGCGGGGCCTCAGATACGCAGTATTTT. It is translated as CASSSGGASDTQYF.